The 11 T cell receptor beta chains below come from one sample, sequenced in a study of shared clonotypes between healthy human individuals. The method was immunoSEQ multiplex PCR; TCRdb's version includes in-frame clones alone and lacks a portion of them. The sample carries some 320,000 clones, more than 75% recorded once. Sequencing was performed on memory CD8+ T cells sorted from blood. Subset reported: CD45RO+ cells pooled with CCR7-negative TemRA cells. These receptors were collected from a man aged 18 to 30 in good health.

The J gene is TRBJ1-1, the V gene TRBV4-1, with D unresolved. The ends were cut back, 4 bases at V and 13 bases at J, with 22 bases in the middle. The CDR3 is made up of 14 amino acids. Germline V gene lookup returns CDR1 MGHRA and CDR2 YSYEKL. The CDR3 region is CASSLQEDGRRSFF. The CDR3 DNA sequence: TGCGCCAGCAGCCTACAAGAGGACGGGAGAAGAAGTTTCTTT.

As regards this clone: Other DNA sequences of this sample code for an identical CDR3. The V and J genes are TRBV4-1 and TRBJ2-7; 13 bases are a match to TRBD2. This CDR3 comprises 15 residues. Losses at the gene ends were 2 bases for V and 4 bases for J; bases not matched to a gene: 2. Germline V CDR1 and CDR2: MGHRA, YSYEKL. The CDR3 DNA follows: TGCGCCAGCAGCCAAACTAGCGGGGGGGCATACGAGCAGTACTTC. Amino acids: CASSQTSGGAYEQYF.

To note about this clone: A read error may produce the germline difference seen at one junction end. J is TRBJ1-1 and V is TRBV6-1; 9 positions match TRBD1. CDR3 length equals 15 residues. The V gene's germline CDR1 is MNHNS and CDR2 SASEGT. CDR3: CAISRGQGLNTEAFF. CDR3 coding DNA: TGTGCCATCAGTCGGGGACAGGGATTGAACACTGAAGCTTTCTTT.

The chain couples TRBV5-6 to TRBJ2-5, with TRBD2 matching 8 bases. Trimming took 2 bases from V and 5 from J; bases not matched to a gene: 8. Per the germline V gene, CDR1 is SGHDT and CDR2 is YYEEEE. This CDR3 is 15 amino acids long. The DNA of the CDR3 is TGTGCCAGCAGCTTTCGGGGGGGCCTTAGGGAGACCCAGTACTTC. Its translation is CASSFRGGLRETQYF.

A word on this clone: Other DNA sequences from this sample encode an identical CDR3 as well. CDR3 protein: CASSQETSGIYEQYF. DNA for the CDR3: TGCGCCAGCAGCCAGGAGACTAGCGGGATCTACGAGCAGTACTTC. The chain recombines TRBV4-3 with TRBJ2-7; 11 nucleotides agree with TRBD2. This CDR3 spans 15 amino acids. Unmatched junction bases numbered 4, after V lost 3 bases and J lost 3 bases. Germline loops: CDR1 LGHNA, CDR2 YSLEER.

As concerns this clone: Different DNA sequences within this sample yield the same CDR3. The rearrangement joins TRBV6-1 to TRBJ2-7; D gene uncertain. Trimming removed 0 bases from V and 4 bases from J, with 7 bases in between. The CDR3 contains 13 residues. Germline V gene lookup returns CDR1 MNHNS and CDR2 SASEGT. CDR3 protein: CASSEARLYEQYF. Written as DNA, the CDR3 is TGTGCCAGCAGTGAAGCGCGACTTTACGAGCAGTACTTC.

This rearrangement joins TRBV4-1 to TRBJ2-3; 7 nucleotides align to TRBD2. The length of the CDR3 is 16 residues. Germline V gene data show CDR1 as MGHRA and CDR2 as YSYEKL. Trimming at V came to 1 base and at J to 0 bases, leaving 4 bases not matched to a gene. In DNA form, the CDR3 reads TGCGCCAGCAGCCAAGGTCCTAGCGGTAGCACAGATACGCAGTATTTT. Its protein is CASSQGPSGSTDTQYF.

This chain connects TRBV30 to TRBJ2-7; TRBD2 is a possible D gene (6 bases). The CDR3 loop spans 11 amino acids. The V gene's germline CDR1 is GTSNPN and CDR2 SVGIG (reference sequence). V was shortened by 5 bases and J by 3 bases, with 8 bases between the two germline ends. The CDR3 is CAWGGYYEQYF. The CDR3 DNA follows: TGTGCCTGGGGGGGGTACTACGAGCAGTACTTC.

V is TRBV5-1 and J is TRBJ2-1; D ambiguous. The CDR3 extends over 14 amino acids. The V gene lost 0 bases and the J gene lost 2 bases, with 6 bases spanning the gap. CDR1 SGHRS and CDR2 YFSETQ come from the germline V gene. The chain's CDR3 is CASSLGPPYNEQFF. CDR3 in DNA: TGCGCCAGCAGCTTGGGGCCCCCCTACAATGAGCAGTTCTTC.

This chain connects TRBV6-5 to TRBJ1-2, with D possibly TRBD1 on 5 matching bases. This CDR3 comprises 14 residues. Germline V lookup: CDR1 MNHEY, CDR2 SVGAGI. V lost 6 bases and J lost 2, with 13 bases in between. The CDR3 sequence: CASSRVQGNYGYTF. The CDR3 region has the DNA TGTGCCAGCAGCAGGGTCCAGGGAAACTATGGCTACACCTTC.

The V and J genes are TRBV30 and TRBJ2-1; D is perhaps TRBD1 (7 bases). Deletions cut 0 bases from V and 9 bases from J, with 15 bases between. The length of the CDR3 is 14 residues. Germline loops: CDR1 GTSNPN, CDR2 SVGIG (reference sequence). The CDR3 DNA reads TGTGCCTGGAGTGTACGGGCAGGGGGGTTTGAGCAGTTCTTC. This translates into CAWSVRAGGFEQFF.